This record looks at one TCR beta chain sequence and its context. The antigen is unknown. This entry belongs to a study of OX40 agonist ivuxolimab in advanced cancers. On the study more broadly: The dose-escalation cohort was over 65% male, with a mean age of 60 years, ranging about 23 to 90. Findings and caveats of the study: Among the nonresponders, some also had low normalized T-cell clonal expansion.

Measured with immunoSEQ multiplex PCR; TCRdb has only the in-frame clones, and not every one. In the table there are roughly 76,000 clones, about 91% of which are singletons. The V end lost 1 base, the J end lost 5 bases, and 14 bases lay between the germline ends. Per the germline V gene, CDR1 is KGHSH and CDR2 is LQKENI. The CDR3 length is 16 residues. The V and J genes are TRBV18 and TRBJ2-2; no clear D. The sequenced sample was CD4+ or CD8+ T cells sorted from blood, obtained in a trial of the OX40 agonist ivuxolimab. The source is an adult with an advanced solid tumor such as melanoma, head and neck, liver or kidney cancer. CDR3 region: CASSPLNNVGTGELFF. CDR3 DNA: TGTGCCAGCTCACCACTTAACAACGTGGGAACCGGGGAGCTGTTTTTT.